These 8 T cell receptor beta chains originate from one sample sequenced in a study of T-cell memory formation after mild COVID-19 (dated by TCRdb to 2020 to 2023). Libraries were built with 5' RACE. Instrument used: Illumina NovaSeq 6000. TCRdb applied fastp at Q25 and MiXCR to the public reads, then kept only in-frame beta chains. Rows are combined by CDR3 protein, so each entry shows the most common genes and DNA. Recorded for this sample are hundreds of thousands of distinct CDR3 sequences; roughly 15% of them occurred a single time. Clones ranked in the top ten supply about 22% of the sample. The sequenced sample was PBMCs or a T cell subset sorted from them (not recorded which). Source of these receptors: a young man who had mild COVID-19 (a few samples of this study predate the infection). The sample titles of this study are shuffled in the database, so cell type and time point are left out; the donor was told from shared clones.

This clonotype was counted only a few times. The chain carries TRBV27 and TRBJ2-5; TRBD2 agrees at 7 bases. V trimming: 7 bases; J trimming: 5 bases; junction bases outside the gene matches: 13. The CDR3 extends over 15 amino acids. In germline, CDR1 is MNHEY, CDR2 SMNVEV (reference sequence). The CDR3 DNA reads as TGTGCCAGCAAAGTTTGGGAGGGGTTGGTGGAGACCCAGTACTTC. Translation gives CASKVWEGLVETQYF.

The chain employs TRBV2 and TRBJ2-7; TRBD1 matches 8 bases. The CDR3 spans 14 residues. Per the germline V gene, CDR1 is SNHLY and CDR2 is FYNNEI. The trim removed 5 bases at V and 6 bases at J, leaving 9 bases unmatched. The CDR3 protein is CASSNQGALSEQYV. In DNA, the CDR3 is TGTGCCAGCAGTAATCAGGGGGCGCTTAGCGAGCAGTACGTC.

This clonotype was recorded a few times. The CDR3 here is CASSRGQASYEQYV. The CDR3 DNA reads TGTGCCAGCAGTCGGGGACAAGCCTCCTACGAGCAGTACGTC. This rearrangement joins TRBV12-3 or TRBV12-4 to TRBJ2-7; maybe TRBD1 (6 bases). CDR3 length equals 14 residues. The V gene lost 5 bases and the J gene lost 0 bases, with 11 bases spanning the gap.

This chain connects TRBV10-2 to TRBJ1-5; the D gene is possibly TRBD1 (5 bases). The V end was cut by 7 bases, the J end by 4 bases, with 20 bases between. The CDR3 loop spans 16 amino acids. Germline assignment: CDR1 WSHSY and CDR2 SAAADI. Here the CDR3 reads CASTEGMGPGNQPQHF. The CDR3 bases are TGCGCCAGCACCGAGGGTATGGGGCCGGGGAATCAGCCCCAGCATTTT.

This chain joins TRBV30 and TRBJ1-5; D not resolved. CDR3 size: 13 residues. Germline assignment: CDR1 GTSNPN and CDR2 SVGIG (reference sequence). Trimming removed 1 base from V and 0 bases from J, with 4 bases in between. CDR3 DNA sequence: TGTGCCTGGAGTGACCGTAGCAATCAGCCCCAGCATTTT. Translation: CAWSDRSNQPQHF.

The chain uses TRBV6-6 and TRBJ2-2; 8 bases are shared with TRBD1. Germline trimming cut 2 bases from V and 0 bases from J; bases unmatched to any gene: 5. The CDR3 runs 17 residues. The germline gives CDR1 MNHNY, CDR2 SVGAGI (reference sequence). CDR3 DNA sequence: TGTGCCAGCAGTTACGCAGCAGGGGGCGCGAACACCGGGGAGCTGTTTTTT. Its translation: CASSYAAGGANTGELFF.

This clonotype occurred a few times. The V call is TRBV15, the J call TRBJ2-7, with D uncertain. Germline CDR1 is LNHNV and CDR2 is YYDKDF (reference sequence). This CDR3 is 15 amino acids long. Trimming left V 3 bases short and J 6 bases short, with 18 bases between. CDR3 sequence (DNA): TGTGCCACCAGCAGGGATGGGCAGGCTCTGACCGAGCAGTACTTC. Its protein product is CATSRDGQALTEQYF.

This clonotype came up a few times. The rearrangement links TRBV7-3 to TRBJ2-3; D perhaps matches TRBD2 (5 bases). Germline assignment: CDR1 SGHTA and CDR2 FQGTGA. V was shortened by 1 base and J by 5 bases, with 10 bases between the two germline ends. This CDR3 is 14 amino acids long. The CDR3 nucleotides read TGTGCCAGCAGCTTAAGCGGGCGTGGAGATACGCAGTATTTT. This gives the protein CASSLSGRGDTQYF. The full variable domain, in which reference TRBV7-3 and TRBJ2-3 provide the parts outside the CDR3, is GAGVSQTPSNKVTEKGKYVELRCDPISGHTALYWYRQSLGQGPEFLIYFQGTGAADDSGLPNDRFFAVRPEGSVSTLKIQRTERGDSAVYLCASSLSGRGDTQYFGPGTRLTVL.